This T cell receptor beta chain was observed in a study of cytomegalovirus exposure and HLA in healthy donors. Study-level results: The tendency of first-cohort TCR clusters to co-occur in the 90 to 150 validation repertoires emerged from a later analysis. Many donors carried some public TCRs, although rarity characterized most TCR sequences. Cytomegalovirus association was assigned to approximately 160 TCR beta chains. A few CMV-associated chains were confirmed in vitro to be specific for CMV antigens.

About this clone itself: Its antigen is unknown.

CDR3 size: 16 residues. Germline V gene sequence: CDR1 KGHSY, CDR2 FQNENV. Trimming pared 1 base from V and 5 bases from J, leaving 17 bases between. This table comes from immunoSEQ multiplex PCR, and its TCRdb copy is limited to in-frame clones, with some not included. The data contain 200,000 or so clones, more than 75% of them singletons. The gene calls are TRBV16 and TRBJ1-1; no clear D gene. This TCR was recovered from a man younger than 35 in good health and CMV-seropositive. Sequencing input: PBMCs. CDR3 loop: CASSQLSIHGWTEAFF. CDR3 nucleotides: TGTGCCAGCAGCCAATTGAGTATCCACGGGTGGACTGAAGCTTTCTTT.